This T cell receptor beta chain derives from a study of cytomegalovirus exposure and HLA in healthy donors. On this clone: As yet, its antigen is unknown.

Germline V gene data show CDR1 as SQVTM and CDR2 as ANQGSEA. V dropped 4 bases and J dropped 7; count of bases not matched to a gene: 6. There are 13 residues in the CDR3. PCR was performed using 60 Vbeta and 13 Jbeta primers. The protocol was immunoSEQ multiplex PCR, while the TCRdb copy is restricted to in-frame clones and leaves out a portion. The sample records about 130,000 clones, 75% to 85% being singletons. General study findings and limits: The availability of immune exposure information extended only to CMV serostatus. The number of N-insertions in an Asian-associated ancestry cluster was reportedly below the 666-donor mean in a later analysis. The analysis excluded some indistinguishable V segments, including TRBV6-2 and TRBV6-3. Later work associated around 18,000 TCR beta sequences with HLA alleles at 0.05 false discovery rate.

The genes are TRBV29-1 and TRBJ2-2; 7 nucleotides match TRBD1. The sequence came from a male donor in good health and CMV-seronegative. Sample: PBMCs. The CDR3 region has the DNA TGCAGCGTTGGAGCAGGGGGAAACGGGGAGCTGTTTTTT. This sequence encodes CSVGAGGNGELFF.